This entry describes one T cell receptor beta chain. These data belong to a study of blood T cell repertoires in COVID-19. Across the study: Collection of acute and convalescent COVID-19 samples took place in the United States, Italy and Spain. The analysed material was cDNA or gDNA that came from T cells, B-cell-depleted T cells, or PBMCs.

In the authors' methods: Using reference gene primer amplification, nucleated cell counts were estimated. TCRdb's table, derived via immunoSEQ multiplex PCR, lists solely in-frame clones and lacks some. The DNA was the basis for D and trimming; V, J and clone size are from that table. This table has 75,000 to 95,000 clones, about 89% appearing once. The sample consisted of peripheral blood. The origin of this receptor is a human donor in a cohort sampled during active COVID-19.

In DNA, the CDR3 is TGTGCCAGTGGGGGCGCTTCCTACGAGCAGTACTTC. Protein sequence: CASGGASYEQYF. The chain combines TRBV28 with TRBJ2-7; possibly TRBD1 for D (6 bases). The germline V and J ends were trimmed by 9 bases and 1 base, with 10 bases remaining between them. Germline V gene sequence: CDR1 MDHEN, CDR2 SYDVKM. This CDR3 comprises 12 residues.